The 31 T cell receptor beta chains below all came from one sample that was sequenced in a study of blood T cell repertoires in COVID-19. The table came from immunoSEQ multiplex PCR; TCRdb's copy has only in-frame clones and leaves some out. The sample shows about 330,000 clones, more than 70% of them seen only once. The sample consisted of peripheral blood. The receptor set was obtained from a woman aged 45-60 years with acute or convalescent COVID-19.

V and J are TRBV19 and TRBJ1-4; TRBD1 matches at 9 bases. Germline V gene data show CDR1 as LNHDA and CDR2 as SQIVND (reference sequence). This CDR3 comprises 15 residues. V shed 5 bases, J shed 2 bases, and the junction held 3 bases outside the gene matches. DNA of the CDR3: TGTGCCAGTAGTGCCGGGACAGGGACTAATGAAAAACTGTTTTTT. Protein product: CASSAGTGTNEKLFF. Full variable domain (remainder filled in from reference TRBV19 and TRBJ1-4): DGGITQSPKYLFRKEGQNVTLSCEQNLNHDAMYWYRQDPGQGLRLIYYSQIVNDFQKGDIAEGYSVSREKKESFPLTVTSAQKNPTAFYLCASSAGTGTNEKLFFGSGTQLSVL.

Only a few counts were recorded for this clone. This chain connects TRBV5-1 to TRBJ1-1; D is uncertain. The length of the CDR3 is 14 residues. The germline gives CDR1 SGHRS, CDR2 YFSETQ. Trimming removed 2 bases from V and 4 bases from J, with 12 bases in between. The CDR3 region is CASSFGYEGTEAFF. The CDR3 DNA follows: TGCGCCAGCAGCTTCGGTTACGAGGGCACTGAAGCTTTCTTT. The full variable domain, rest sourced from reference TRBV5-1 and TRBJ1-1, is KAGVTQTPRYLIKTRGQQVTLSCSPISGHRSVSWYQQTPGQGLQFLFEYFSETQRNKGNFPGRFSGRQFSNSRSEMNVSTLELGDSALYLCASSFGYEGTEAFFGQGTRLTVV.

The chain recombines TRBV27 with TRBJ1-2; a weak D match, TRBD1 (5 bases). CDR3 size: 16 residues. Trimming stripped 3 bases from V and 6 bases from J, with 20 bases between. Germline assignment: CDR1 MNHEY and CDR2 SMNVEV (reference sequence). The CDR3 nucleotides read TGTGCCAGCAGTTTTCTCGGGTTCGGGGGTAGGGATGGCTACACCTTC. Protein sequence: CASSFLGFGGRDGYTF.

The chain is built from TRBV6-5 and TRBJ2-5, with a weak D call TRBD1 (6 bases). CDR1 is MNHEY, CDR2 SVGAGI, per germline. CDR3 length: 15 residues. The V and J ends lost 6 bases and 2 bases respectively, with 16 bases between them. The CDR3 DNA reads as TGTGCCAGCAGCGACCCGTTACAGGGTCAAGAGACCCAGTACTTC. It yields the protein CASSDPLQGQETQYF.

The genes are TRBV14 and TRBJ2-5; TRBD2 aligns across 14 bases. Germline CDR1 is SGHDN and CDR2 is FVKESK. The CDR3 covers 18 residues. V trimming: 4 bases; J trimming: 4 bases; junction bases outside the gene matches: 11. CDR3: CASSPLGRLAGGRETQYF. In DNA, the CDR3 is TGTGCCAGCAGCCCGCTCGGACGACTAGCGGGGGGGCGAGAGACCCAGTACTTC. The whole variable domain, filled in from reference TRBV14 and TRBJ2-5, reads EAGVTQFPSHSVIEKGQTVTLRCDPISGHDNLYWYRRVMGKEIKFLLHFVKESKQDESGMPNNRFLAERTGGTYSTLKVQPAELEDSGVYFCASSPLGRLAGGRETQYFGPGTRLLVL.

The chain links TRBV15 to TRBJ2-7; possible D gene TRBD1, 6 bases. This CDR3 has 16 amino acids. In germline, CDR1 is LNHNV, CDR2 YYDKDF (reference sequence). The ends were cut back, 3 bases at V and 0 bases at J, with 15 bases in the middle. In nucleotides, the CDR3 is TGTGCCACCAGCAGTTCAACAGGGTCTAGCTCCTACGAGCAGTACTTC. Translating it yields CATSSSTGSSSYEQYF.

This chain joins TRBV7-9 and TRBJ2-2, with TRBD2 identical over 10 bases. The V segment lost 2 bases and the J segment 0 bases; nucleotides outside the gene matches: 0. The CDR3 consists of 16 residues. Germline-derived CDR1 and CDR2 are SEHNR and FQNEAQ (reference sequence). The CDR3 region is CASSLTSGANTGELFF. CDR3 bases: TGTGCCAGCAGCTTAACTAGCGGGGCGAACACCGGGGAGCTGTTTTTT.

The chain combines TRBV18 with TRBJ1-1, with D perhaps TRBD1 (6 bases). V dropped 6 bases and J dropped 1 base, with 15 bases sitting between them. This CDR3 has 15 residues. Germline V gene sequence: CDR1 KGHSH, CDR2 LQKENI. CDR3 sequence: CASSPYRETNTEAFF. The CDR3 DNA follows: TGTGCCAGCTCTCCATACAGGGAGACGAACACTGAAGCTTTCTTT.

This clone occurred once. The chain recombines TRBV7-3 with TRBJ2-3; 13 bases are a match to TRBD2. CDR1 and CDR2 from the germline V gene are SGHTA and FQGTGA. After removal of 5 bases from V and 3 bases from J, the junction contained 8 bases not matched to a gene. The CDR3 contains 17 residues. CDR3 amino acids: CASSRTQGLAGTDTQYF. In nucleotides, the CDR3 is TGTGCCAGCAGCCGGACCCAGGGACTAGCGGGAACAGATACGCAGTATTTT.

The CDR3 reads CASSVEGGALNTEAFF. As DNA, the CDR3 is TGTGCCAGCAGCGTAGAGGGGGGGGCCTTGAACACTGAAGCTTTCTTT. The rearrangement joins TRBV9 to TRBJ1-1; D may be TRBD1 (6 bases). Trimming removed 0 bases at V and 0 bases at J, with 12 bases between. Germline CDR1 SGDLS, CDR2 YYNGEE. The CDR3 runs to 16 residues. The whole variable domain, remainder taken from reference TRBV9 and TRBJ1-1, is DSGVTQTPKHLITATGQRVTLRCSPRSGDLSVYWYQQSLDQGLQFLIQYYNGEERAKGNILERFSAQQFPDLHSELNLSSLELGDSALYFCASSVEGGALNTEAFFGQGTRLTVV.

CDR3 DNA sequence: TGTGCCAGCAGCCAAGAAGGAGCGGGGGGAACAGATACGCAGTATTTT. Encoded protein: CASSQEGAGGTDTQYF. V usage is TRBV4-2 and J usage is TRBJ2-3, with 9 bases matching TRBD2. The ends lost 0 bases at V and 3 bases at J; junction bases unmatched: 4. Looked up from germline, CDR1 is LGHNA and CDR2 is YNFKEQ. The CDR3 sequence is 16 residues long.

The CDR3 is CASTNPGGQGAGTDTQYF. CDR3 bases: TGTGCCAGTACCAACCCTGGGGGTCAGGGGGCTGGCACAGATACGCAGTATTTT. The gene calls are TRBV19 and TRBJ2-3, with 8 bases lining up with TRBD1. This CDR3 comprises 18 residues. Trimming removed 7 bases from V and 1 base from J; junction bases left unmatched: 16. Germline values: CDR1 LNHDA, CDR2 SQIVND (reference sequence).

Here the CDR3 reads CASTASGGLANEQYF. The CDR3 bases are TGTGCCAGTACCGCTAGCGGAGGTCTAGCGAACGAGCAGTACTTC. The chain carries TRBV19 and TRBJ2-7; 7 bases fit TRBD2. V lost 7 bases, J lost 5 bases, and 14 bases stayed unmatched. The CDR3 extends over 15 amino acids. Germline CDR1 LNHDA, CDR2 SQIVND (reference sequence).

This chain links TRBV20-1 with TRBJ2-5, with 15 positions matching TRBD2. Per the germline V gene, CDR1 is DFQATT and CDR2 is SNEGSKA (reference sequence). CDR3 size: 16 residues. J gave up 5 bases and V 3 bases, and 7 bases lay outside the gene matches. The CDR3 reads CSASAGLAGGPETQYF. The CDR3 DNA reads TGCAGTGCTAGTGCTGGACTAGCGGGGGGGCCCGAGACCCAGTACTTC.

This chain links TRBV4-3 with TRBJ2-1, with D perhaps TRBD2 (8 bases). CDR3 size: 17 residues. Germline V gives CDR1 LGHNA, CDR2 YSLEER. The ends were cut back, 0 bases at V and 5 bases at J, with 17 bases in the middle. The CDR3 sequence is CASSQEPGGTANNEQFF. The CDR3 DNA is TGCGCCAGCAGCCAAGAACCGGGGGGGACAGCTAACAATGAGCAGTTCTTC.

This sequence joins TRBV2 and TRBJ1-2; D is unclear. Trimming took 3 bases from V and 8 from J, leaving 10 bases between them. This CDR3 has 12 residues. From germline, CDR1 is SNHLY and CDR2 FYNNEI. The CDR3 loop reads CASSDRRGGYTF. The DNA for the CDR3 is TGTGCCAGCAGTGACCGGCGAGGCGGCTACACCTTC.

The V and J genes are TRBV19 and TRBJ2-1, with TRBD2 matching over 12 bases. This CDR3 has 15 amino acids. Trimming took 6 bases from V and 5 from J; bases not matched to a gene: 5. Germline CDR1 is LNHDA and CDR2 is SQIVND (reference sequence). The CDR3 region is CASSLAGGPNNEQFF. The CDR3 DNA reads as TGTGCCAGTAGCCTAGCGGGGGGGCCCAACAATGAGCAGTTCTTC.

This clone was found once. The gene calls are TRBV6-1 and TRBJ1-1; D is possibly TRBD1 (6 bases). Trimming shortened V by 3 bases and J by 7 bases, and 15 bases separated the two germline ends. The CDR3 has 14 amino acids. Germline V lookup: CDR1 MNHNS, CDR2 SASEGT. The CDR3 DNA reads TGTGCCAGCAGTGACAACAGGGTGGCGGGTGAAGCTTTCTTT. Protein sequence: CASSDNRVAGEAFF.

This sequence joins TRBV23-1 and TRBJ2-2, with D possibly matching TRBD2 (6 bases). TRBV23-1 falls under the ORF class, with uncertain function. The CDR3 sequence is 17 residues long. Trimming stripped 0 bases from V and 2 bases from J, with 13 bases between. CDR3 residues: CASSQSAGFSNTGELFF. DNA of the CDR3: TGCGCCAGCAGTCAATCTGCGGGGTTTTCTAACACCGGGGAGCTGTTTTTT.

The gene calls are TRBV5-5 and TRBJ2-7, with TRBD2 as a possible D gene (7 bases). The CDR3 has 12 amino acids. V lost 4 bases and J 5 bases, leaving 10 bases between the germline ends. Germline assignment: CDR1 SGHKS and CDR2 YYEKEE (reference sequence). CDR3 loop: CASSPGGHEQYV. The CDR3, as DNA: TGTGCCAGCAGCCCCGGGGGGCACGAGCAGTACGTC.

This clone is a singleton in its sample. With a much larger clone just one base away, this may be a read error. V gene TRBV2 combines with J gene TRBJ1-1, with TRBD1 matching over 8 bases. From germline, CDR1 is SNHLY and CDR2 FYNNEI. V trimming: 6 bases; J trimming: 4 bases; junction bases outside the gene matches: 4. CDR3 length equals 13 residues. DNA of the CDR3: TGTGCCAGCAGGGCCACAGGGGGCACTGAAGCTTTCTTT. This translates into CASRATGGTEAFF.

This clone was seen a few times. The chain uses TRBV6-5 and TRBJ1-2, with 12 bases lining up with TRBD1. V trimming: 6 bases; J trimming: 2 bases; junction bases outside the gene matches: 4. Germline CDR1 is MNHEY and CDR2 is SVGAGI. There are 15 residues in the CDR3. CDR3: CASRRDRGQNYGYTF. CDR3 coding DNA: TGTGCCAGCAGAAGGGACAGGGGGCAGAACTATGGCTACACCTTC.

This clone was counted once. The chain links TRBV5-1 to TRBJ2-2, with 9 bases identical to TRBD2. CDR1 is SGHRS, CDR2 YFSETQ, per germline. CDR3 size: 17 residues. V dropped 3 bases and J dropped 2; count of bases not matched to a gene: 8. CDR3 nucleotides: TGCGCCAGCAGCTGGGCACCGGGACTAGCAAACACCGGGGAGCTGTTTTTT. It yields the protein CASSWAPGLANTGELFF.

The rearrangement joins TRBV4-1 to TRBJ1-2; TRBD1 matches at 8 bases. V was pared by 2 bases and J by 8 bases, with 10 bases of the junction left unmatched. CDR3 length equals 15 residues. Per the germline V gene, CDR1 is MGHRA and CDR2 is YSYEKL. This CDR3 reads CASSQSRTGWGGYTF. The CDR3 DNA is TGCGCCAGCAGCCAATCCAGGACAGGGTGGGGCGGCTACACCTTC.

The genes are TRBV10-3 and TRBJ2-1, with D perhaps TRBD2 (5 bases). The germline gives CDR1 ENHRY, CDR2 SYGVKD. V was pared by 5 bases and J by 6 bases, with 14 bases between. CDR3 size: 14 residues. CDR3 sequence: CAISSLREINEQFF. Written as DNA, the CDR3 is TGTGCCATCAGTTCCCTCCGGGAAATCAATGAGCAGTTCTTC.

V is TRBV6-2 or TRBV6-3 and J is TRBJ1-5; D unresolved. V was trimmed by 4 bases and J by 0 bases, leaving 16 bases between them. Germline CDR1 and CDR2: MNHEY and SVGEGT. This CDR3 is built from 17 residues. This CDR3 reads CASSSREIYYSNQPQHF. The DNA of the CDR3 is TGTGCCAGCAGTTCCCGGGAAATTTACTATAGCAATCAGCCCCAGCATTTT.

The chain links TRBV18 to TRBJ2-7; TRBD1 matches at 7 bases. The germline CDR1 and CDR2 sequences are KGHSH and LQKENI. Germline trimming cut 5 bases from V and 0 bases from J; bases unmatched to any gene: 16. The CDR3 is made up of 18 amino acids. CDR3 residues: CASSSDRDRHTSSYEQYF. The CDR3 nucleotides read TGTGCCAGCTCATCCGACAGGGATAGGCATACGAGCTCCTACGAGCAGTACTTC.

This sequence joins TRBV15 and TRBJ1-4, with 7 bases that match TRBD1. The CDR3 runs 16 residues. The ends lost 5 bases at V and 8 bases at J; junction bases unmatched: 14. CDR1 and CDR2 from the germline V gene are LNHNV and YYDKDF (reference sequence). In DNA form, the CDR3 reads TGTGCCACCAGCCCCCCCAGAAAGGGGGCTAGCGAAAAACTGTTTTTT. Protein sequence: CATSPPRKGASEKLFF.

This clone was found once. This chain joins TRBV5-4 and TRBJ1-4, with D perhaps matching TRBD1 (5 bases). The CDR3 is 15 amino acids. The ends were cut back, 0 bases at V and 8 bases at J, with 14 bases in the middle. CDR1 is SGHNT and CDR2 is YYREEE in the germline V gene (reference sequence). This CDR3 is CASSLAKGAGEKLFF. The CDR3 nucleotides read TGTGCCAGCAGCTTGGCCAAAGGGGCGGGAGAAAAACTGTTTTTT.

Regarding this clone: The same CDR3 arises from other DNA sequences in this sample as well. CDR3 loop: CASSLGGRETQYF. The CDR3 bases are TGTGCCAGCAGCTTGGGAGGGAGAGAGACCCAGTACTTC. The chain joins TRBV5-4 to TRBJ2-5, with D possibly being TRBD2 (5 bases). Per the germline V gene, CDR1 is SGHNT and CDR2 is YYREEE (reference sequence). V gave up 0 bases and J gave up 4 bases, with 7 bases separating them. The CDR3 runs 13 residues.

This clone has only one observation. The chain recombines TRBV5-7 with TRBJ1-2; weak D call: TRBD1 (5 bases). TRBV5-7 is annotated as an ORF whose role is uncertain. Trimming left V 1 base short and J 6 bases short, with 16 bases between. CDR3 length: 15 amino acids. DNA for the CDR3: TGTGCCAGCAGCTTGTTGGCAGGGATAATAGATGGCTACACCTTC. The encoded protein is CASSLLAGIIDGYTF.